This paragraph covers one T cell receptor beta chain sequence. Residents of approximately 25 US areas, aged roughly 18 to 89 years, made up the participants. Membership in each cohort depended on participant-reported clinical history. These data are taken from a study of blood T cell repertoires in COVID-19. The wider study: T cells, B-cell-depleted T cells, or PBMCs provided the cDNA or gDNA that served as material.

The table came from immunoSEQ multiplex PCR; TCRdb's copy has only in-frame clones and leaves some out. Among around 240,000 clones listed, 90% to 95% were seen once. V gave up 7 bases and J gave up 7 bases, with 10 bases separating them. Germline CDR1 LNHDA, CDR2 SQIVND (reference sequence). This CDR3 comprises 12 residues. Sample: PBMCs or T cells enriched from blood (not recorded which). The V and J genes are TRBV19 and TRBJ1-4; D is unclear. This receptor was taken from a human donor in a cohort exposed to, infected with or recovered from COVID-19 (not recorded which). The donor label of this sample is uncertain. CDR3 region: CASTGGIEKLFF. The DNA for the CDR3 is TGTGCCAGTACCGGAGGGATTGAAAAACTGTTTTTT.